This T cell receptor (beta chain) is from a study of blood T cell repertoires in COVID-19. About the research overall: Nucleic acid was either cDNA or gDNA, and it came from T cells, B-cell-depleted T cells, or PBMCs.

Original processing notes: Amplifying reference gene primers gave estimates of nucleated cell counts. Repertoires were generated with immunoSEQ multiplex PCR, while TCRdb's copy carries only in-frame clones and drops some. V and J calls and clone size come straight from that table; D and trimming were deduced from the DNA. This table holds fewer than 150,000 clones, roughly 90% found once. The V gene lost 4 bases and the J gene lost 5 bases, with 22 bases spanning the gap. The CDR3 loop spans 17 amino acids. Sequencing was carried out using peripheral blood. The source of this sequence is a human donor in a cohort sampled during active COVID-19. V and J are TRBV5-3 and TRBJ1-5; D call uncertain. TRBV5-3 is noted as an ORF with a role that remains uncertain. The CDR3 DNA follows: TGTGCCAGAAGCCCGGAAGTGAGCGAAAAGCAGTATCAGCCCCAGCATTTT. It translates to CARSPEVSEKQYQPQHF.